Listed below are T cell receptor beta chains from one sample, sequenced in a study of CD8 T cell repertoires and HIV-1 epitope variants. Antigen specificity for these receptors is unknown. Profiling relied on immunoSEQ multiplex PCR, and the TCRdb table lists in-frame clones only, not all of them. The table lists roughly 4,800 clones, 55% to 70% of them singletons. The sequenced material came from cultured CD8+ T cells derived from PBMCs. The receptor set was obtained from a male donor with HIV. CDR3s include the opening cysteine and the closing phenylalanine or tryptophan. The D gene is left open where the match is weak. The size field is filled for only some rows; it gives once, few, many or a size class.

v_gene	d_gene	j_gene	abundance	CDR3nt	CDR3aa
TRBV7-9	-	TRBJ1-4	-	TGTGCCAGCAGCTTTCTCGATGGCAGTGAAAAACTGTTTTTT	CASSFLDGSEKLFF
TRBV5-4	TRBD1	TRBJ2-7	-	TGTGCCAGCAGCCGTCGACAGGGGAACGAGCAGTACTTC	CASSRRQGNEQYF
TRBV28	TRBD1	TRBJ1-5	once	TGTGCCAGCAGTTTGGGACAGGGGGGGACTCAGCCCCAGCATTTT	CASSLGQGGTQPQHF
TRBV7-2	-	TRBJ2-7	few	TGTGCCAGCAGCTTACGAGCGGGCGAGCAGTACTTC	CASSLRAGEQYF
TRBV5-1	TRBD1	TRBJ1-4	-	TGCGCCAGCAGCCTAAGACAGGGAATCGCAACTAATGAAAAACTGTTTTTT	CASSLRQGIATNEKLFF
TRBV9	-	TRBJ1-3	-	TGTGCCAGCAGCGAAAGGCTAGGACTGGCAGGAAACACCATATATTTT	CASSERLGLAGNTIYF
TRBV29-1	-	TRBJ1-3	-	TGCAGCACCACCGCGGGAGGCGGAAACACCATATATTTT	CSTTAGGGNTIYF
TRBV28	-	TRBJ1-5	few	TGTGCCAGCAGTTCCGCCCCAGGGATTAGCAATCAGCCCCAGCATTTT	CASSSAPGISNQPQHF
TRBV9	TRBD1	TRBJ2-7	once	TGTGCCAGCAGCGCCCGACAGGGGGCGGTCAACGAGCAGTACTTC	CASSARQGAVNEQYF
TRBV11-1	-	TRBJ1-5	-	TGTGCCAGCAGCCCGAGCTATAGCAATCAGCCCCAGCATTTT	CASSPSYSNQPQHF
TRBV6-5	TRBD2	TRBJ2-2	few	TGTGCCAGCAGGTTGGGGGGGACGGCCACCGGGGAGCTGTTTTTT	CASRLGGTATGELFF
TRBV2	TRBD1	TRBJ1-5	-	TGTGCCAGCAGTGAAGGCCGGACAGGGGGTCAGCCCCAGCATTTT	CASSEGRTGGQPQHF
TRBV10-2	-	TRBJ2-7	-	TGCGCCAGCAGTGTCTCCTACGAGCAGTACTTC	CASSVSYEQYF
TRBV10-3	TRBD2	TRBJ2-3	few	TGTGCCATCAGTGATCTCTTTAGCGGGAGGGAAGAATCCACAGATACGCAGTATTTT	CAISDLFSGREESTDTQYF
TRBV30	-	TRBJ2-7	few	TGTGCCTGGAGTGCACCCCCTAGGGAGCAGTACTTC	CAWSAPPREQYF
TRBV30	-	TRBJ1-1	once	TGTGCCGGGCAAAGGTGGGTGGACACTGAAGCTTTCTTT	CAGQRWVDTEAFF
TRBV10-3	TRBD2	TRBJ2-7	-	TGTGCCATCAGTGAGTCGCGGGGACTAGCGGGAAGCTACGAGCAGTACTTC	CAISESRGLAGSYEQYF
TRBV15	-	TRBJ1-4	-	TGTGCCACCAGCAGAGACAGGGGTGGGGAAAAACTGTTTTTT	CATSRDRGGEKLFF
TRBV7-9	-	TRBJ1-4	few	TGTGCCAGCAGCTTGGGCTTAAATGAAAAACTGTTTTTT	CASSLGLNEKLFF
TRBV7-9	-	TRBJ1-1	few	TGTGCCAGCAGCTTAGATACGGGGAGCACTGAAGCTTTCTTT	CASSLDTGSTEAFF
TRBV29-1	-	TRBJ2-7	-	TGCAGCGTTGGATCCCCTGACAGCCGGAACGAAGAGCAGTACTTC	CSVGSPDSRNEEQYF
TRBV15	-	TRBJ1-5	-	TGTGCCACCAGCGGACAGCTTTGGAGCAATCAGCCCCAGCATTTT	CATSGQLWSNQPQHF
TRBV5-1	-	TRBJ2-7	few	TGCGCCAGCAGCCCGGACTCCTACGAGCAGTACTTC	CASSPDSYEQYF
TRBV4-2	TRBD2	TRBJ2-7	-	TGTGCCAGCAGCCAACAGAGGGAGGGCCTCTACGAGCAGTACTTC	CASSQQREGLYEQYF
TRBV19	-	TRBJ1-5	-	TGTGCCAGTACCTCTGGACGGGGGGGCCATCAGCCCCAGCATTTT	CASTSGRGGHQPQHF
TRBV7-8	TRBD1	TRBJ1-2	once	TGTGCCAGCAGTTCCGGGACAGGGGGCTACACCTTC	CASSSGTGGYTF
TRBV30	-	TRBJ1-2	-	TGTGCCTGGAGTGTAGTTGAGAGAAATGGCTACACCTTC	CAWSVVERNGYTF
TRBV4-3	-	TRBJ1-2	-	TGCGCCAGCAGCCAAGATATTGGTATGGACAGAAAATATGGCTACACCTTC	CASSQDIGMDRKYGYTF
TRBV4-3	-	TRBJ2-2	few	TGCGCCAGCAGCCCAGGAAGACCCGGGGAGCTGTTTTTT	CASSPGRPGELFF
TRBV5-5	-	TRBJ1-2	once	TGCGCCAGCAGCCAAGATCCCGTCGAACTCGACTATGGCTACACCTTC	CASSQDPVELDYGYTF
TRBV9	TRBD1	TRBJ1-2	-	TGTGCCAGCAGCCCCCCCTTGGGACAGGACTACACCTTC	CASSPPLGQDYTF
TRBV28	-	TRBJ2-7	-	TGTGCCAGCAGTTTAGCCCGTCCTCTGGACGAGCAGTACTTC	CASSLARPLDEQYF
TRBV9	-	TRBJ2-2	once	TGTGCCAGCAGCCCTGACAATTTGGCCGGGGAGCTGTTTTTT	CASSPDNLAGELFF
TRBV28	-	TRBJ2-7	few	TGTGCCAGCAGTTTACCCTTAGACGAGCAGTACTTC	CASSLPLDEQYF
TRBV7-9	-	TRBJ2-7	-	TGTGCCAGCAGCCCAGGGGCAGGGCCCTACGAGCAGTACTTC	CASSPGAGPYEQYF
TRBV4-1	-	TRBJ1-1	-	TGCGCCAGCAGCCAAGATAACAGTTTCCTCCCTGAAGCTTTCTTT	CASSQDNSFLPEAFF
TRBV28	-	TRBJ2-7	-	TGTGCCAGCAGCTTAACCTCAGGGACTTTCGCCTACGAGCAGTACTTC	CASSLTSGTFAYEQYF
TRBV5-8	TRBD2	TRBJ2-1	-	TGTGCCAGCAGCTTTGTGGGACTAGATAGAGACAATGAGCAGTTCTTC	CASSFVGLDRDNEQFF
TRBV18	-	TRBJ2-7	-	TGTGCCAGCTCACCACCGATTGGGGGGGGCCACGAGCAGTACTTC	CASSPPIGGGHEQYF
TRBV19	-	TRBJ2-7	-	TGTGCCAGTAGCCCGGGACGGAGCTCCTACGAGCAGTACTTC	CASSPGRSSYEQYF
TRBV27	TRBD2	TRBJ2-7	-	TGTGCCAGCAGTAAACTAGCGGGTGCCAACTACGAGCAGTACTTC	CASSKLAGANYEQYF
TRBV6-1	TRBD1	TRBJ2-2	-	TGTGCCAGCAGTCTGGGACAGCACACCGGGGAGCTGTTTTTT	CASSLGQHTGELFF
TRBV27	-	TRBJ2-3	-	TGTGCCAGCAGTTTCACGAACACAGATACGCAGTATTTT	CASSFTNTDTQYF
TRBV5-4	-	TRBJ1-2	-	TGTGCCAGCAGTCTGGGGGTACAGCTTGGCTACACCTTC	CASSLGVQLGYTF
TRBV28	-	TRBJ2-7	-	TGTGCCAGCAGTTTAGTGGGTGGGGCAGCCTCCTACGAGCAGTACTTC	CASSLVGGAASYEQYF
TRBV5-1	-	TRBJ2-7	-	TGCGCCAGCAGCTTGGAGGTCGTTTCCTCCTACGAGCAGTACTTC	CASSLEVVSSYEQYF
TRBV9	TRBD2	TRBJ2-3	-	TGTGCCAGCAGCGTAGGTTGGGCGGGAGGAGAAGGCACAGATACGCAGTATTTT	CASSVGWAGGEGTDTQYF
TRBV19	-	TRBJ2-7	-	TGTGCCAGTAGTTCAGGGGAAGCTCGAGAGCAGTACTTC	CASSSGEAREQYF
TRBV14	-	TRBJ2-2	-	TGTGCCAGCAGCCAAGTGACGGGGAAGACCGGGGAGCTGTTTTTT	CASSQVTGKTGELFF
TRBV2	TRBD1	TRBJ2-7	-	TGTGCCAGCAGTACAGGGGGGCCCTACGAGCAGTACTTC	CASSTGGPYEQYF